This is a list of T cell receptor beta chains from one sample in a study of PD-L1 blockade in urothelial cancer. Profiled with immunoSEQ multiplex PCR; TCRdb holds only in-frame clones, not every one. The sample has 35,000 or so clones; over 75% are singletons. Here the sequenced sample was PBMCs, taken around atezolizumab (anti-PD-L1) treatment. These receptors all come from a man aged 55 to 69 with urothelial cancer. CDR3s include the opening cysteine and the closing phenylalanine or tryptophan. A D gene is named only where the DNA matches it firmly. Rows give clone size only sometimes, using once, few, many, or a class for an expanded clone.

d_gene: NA
abundance: few
j_gene: TRBJ1-5
v_gene: TRBV19
CDR3aa: CASSRHLGGGSNQPQHF
CDR3nt: TGTGCCAGTAGTAGGCACCTTGGGGGGGGCAGCAATCAGCCCCAGCATTTT

d_gene: TRBD1
abundance: NA
j_gene: TRBJ1-3
v_gene: TRBV5-1
CDR3aa: CASSTGQGTGNTIYF
CDR3nt: TGCGCCAGCAGCACCGGACAGGGGACTGGAAACACCATATATTTT

d_gene: NA
abundance: NA
j_gene: TRBJ1-2
v_gene: TRBV2
CDR3aa: CASSELTGLDGYTF
CDR3nt: TGTGCCAGCAGTGAATTGACCGGGTTGGATGGCTACACCTTC

d_gene: NA
abundance: NA
j_gene: TRBJ1-1
v_gene: TRBV6-5
CDR3aa: CASSQSGGARAFF
CDR3nt: TGTGCCAGCAGTCAGTCGGGGGGCGCGCGGGCTTTCTTT

d_gene: NA
abundance: NA
j_gene: TRBJ2-7
v_gene: TRBV6-6
CDR3aa: CASSRTAGAYEQYF
CDR3nt: TGTGCCAGCAGTCGGACGGCAGGGGCCTACGAGCAGTACTTC

d_gene: NA
abundance: NA
j_gene: TRBJ1-2
v_gene: TRBV28
CDR3aa: CASSNSLLTAYYGYTF
CDR3nt: TGTGCCAGCAGCAATTCCCTTCTAACAGCCTACTATGGCTACACCTTC

d_gene: TRBD2
abundance: NA
j_gene: TRBJ2-2
v_gene: TRBV7-2
CDR3aa: CASSTTSGKGGELFF
CDR3nt: TGTGCCAGCAGTACGACTAGCGGGAAGGGCGGGGAGCTGTTTTTT

d_gene: TRBD1
abundance: NA
j_gene: TRBJ2-3
v_gene: TRBV10-1
CDR3aa: CASSVRTGVRTDTQYF
CDR3nt: TGCGCCAGCAGTGTCCGGACAGGGGTGAGAACAGATACGCAGTATTTT

d_gene: TRBD2
abundance: NA
j_gene: TRBJ2-3
v_gene: TRBV4-3
CDR3aa: CASSQDIGTSDTDTQYF
CDR3nt: TGCGCCAGCAGCCAAGATATCGGGACTAGCGACACAGATACGCAGTATTTT

d_gene: TRBD2
abundance: NA
j_gene: TRBJ2-1
v_gene: TRBV29-1
CDR3aa: CSVEAMLAGVNEQFF
CDR3nt: TGCAGCGTTGAAGCAATGCTAGCGGGAGTCAATGAGCAGTTCTTC

d_gene: NA
abundance: NA
j_gene: TRBJ2-5
v_gene: TRBV20-1
CDR3aa: CSARSGETQYF
CDR3nt: TGCAGTGCTAGGTCAGGAGAGACCCAGTACTTC

d_gene: NA
abundance: NA
j_gene: TRBJ2-5
v_gene: TRBV5-1
CDR3aa: CASSLVSVGQETQYF
CDR3nt: TGCGCCAGCAGCTTGGTTAGCGTCGGCCAAGAGACCCAGTACTTC

d_gene: NA
abundance: NA
j_gene: TRBJ2-2
v_gene: TRBV19
CDR3aa: CASRVTANTGELFF
CDR3nt: TGTGCCAGTAGGGTAACAGCGAACACCGGGGAGCTGTTTTTT

d_gene: TRBD2
abundance: NA
j_gene: TRBJ2-3
v_gene: TRBV5-5
CDR3aa: CASSLEPGLAGADTQYF
CDR3nt: TGTGCCAGCAGCTTGGAGCCCGGGCTAGCGGGCGCAGATACGCAGTATTTT

d_gene: NA
abundance: once
j_gene: TRBJ1-2
v_gene: TRBV7-2
CDR3aa: CASSQAFLTAGYTF
CDR3nt: TGTGCCAGCAGCCAGGCCTTTTTGACAGCTGGCTACACCTTC

d_gene: NA
abundance: NA
j_gene: TRBJ1-1
v_gene: TRBV7-7
CDR3aa: CASSLGMNTEAFF
CDR3nt: TGTGCTAGCAGCTTAGGTATGAACACTGAAGCTTTCTTT

d_gene: NA
abundance: NA
j_gene: TRBJ2-7
v_gene: TRBV2
CDR3aa: CASRSDSPHYEQYF
CDR3nt: TGTGCCAGCAGGAGTGACAGCCCACACTACGAGCAGTACTTC

d_gene: TRBD2
abundance: NA
j_gene: TRBJ2-5
v_gene: TRBV11-2
CDR3aa: CASSLVAGTSGRETQYF
CDR3nt: TGTGCCAGCAGCTTAGTGGCGGGGACTAGCGGGAGAGAGACCCAGTACTTC

d_gene: TRBD2
abundance: NA
j_gene: TRBJ2-6
v_gene: TRBV7-3
CDR3aa: CASSLKSSGSTGANVLTF
CDR3nt: TGTGCCAGCAGCTTAAAGTCTAGCGGGAGTACTGGGGCCAACGTCCTGACTTTC

d_gene: NA
abundance: NA
j_gene: TRBJ2-3
v_gene: TRBV5-1
CDR3aa: CASSLARGGPDTQYF
CDR3nt: TGCGCCAGCAGCTTGGCTAGGGGGGGTCCAGATACGCAGTATTTT

d_gene: TRBD1
abundance: NA
j_gene: TRBJ1-1
v_gene: TRBV19
CDR3aa: CASTGQGITEAFF
CDR3nt: TGTGCCAGCACCGGACAGGGAATCACTGAAGCTTTCTTT

d_gene: TRBD1
abundance: NA
j_gene: TRBJ1-5
v_gene: TRBV27
CDR3aa: CASSLSPGTGVQPQHF
CDR3nt: TGTGCCAGCAGTTTATCCCCTGGGACAGGGGTTCAGCCCCAGCATTTT

d_gene: TRBD1
abundance: NA
j_gene: TRBJ1-1
v_gene: TRBV5-1
CDR3aa: CASSSSTGDNTEAFF
CDR3nt: TGCGCCAGCAGCTCTTCGACAGGGGATAACACTGAAGCTTTCTTT

d_gene: NA
abundance: NA
j_gene: TRBJ1-2
v_gene: TRBV15
CDR3aa: CATSRDRSSDYGYTF
CDR3nt: TGTGCCACCAGCAGAGATCGTAGCTCCGACTATGGCTACACCTTC

d_gene: TRBD1
abundance: NA
j_gene: TRBJ1-1
v_gene: TRBV5-1
CDR3aa: CASSGDSEGPEAFF
CDR3nt: TGCGCCAGCAGCGGGGACAGTGAAGGCCCTGAAGCTTTCTTT

d_gene: TRBD1
abundance: NA
j_gene: TRBJ2-3
v_gene: TRBV9
CDR3aa: CASSALTGVWSTDTQYF
CDR3nt: TGTGCCAGCAGCGCCCTCACAGGGGTTTGGAGCACAGATACGCAGTATTTT

d_gene: NA
abundance: once
j_gene: TRBJ2-7
v_gene: TRBV7-6
CDR3aa: CASSWGQAGSSYEQYF
CDR3nt: TGTGCCAGCAGTTGGGGGCAGGCCGGCAGCTCCTACGAGCAGTACTTC

d_gene: TRBD1
abundance: once
j_gene: TRBJ2-7
v_gene: TRBV18
CDR3aa: CASSPLQGVYEQYF
CDR3nt: TGTGCCAGCTCACCACTACAGGGGGTCTACGAGCAGTACTTC

d_gene: NA
abundance: NA
j_gene: TRBJ2-3
v_gene: TRBV2
CDR3aa: CASSEGGVVTDTQYF
CDR3nt: TGTGCCAGCAGTGAAGGGGGGGTTGTCACAGATACGCAGTATTTT

d_gene: NA
abundance: NA
j_gene: TRBJ1-1
v_gene: TRBV4-2
CDR3aa: CASRRNTEAFF
CDR3nt: TGTGCCAGCAGGCGGAACACTGAAGCTTTCTTT

d_gene: NA
abundance: NA
j_gene: TRBJ2-7
v_gene: TRBV7-2
CDR3aa: CASSITSTHEQYF
CDR3nt: TGTGCCAGCAGCATCACCAGTACCCACGAGCAGTACTTC

d_gene: TRBD1
abundance: once
j_gene: TRBJ2-7
v_gene: TRBV7-2
CDR3aa: CASSSWTGFSYEQYF
CDR3nt: TGTGCCAGCAGCTCCTGGACAGGGTTCTCCTACGAGCAGTACTTC